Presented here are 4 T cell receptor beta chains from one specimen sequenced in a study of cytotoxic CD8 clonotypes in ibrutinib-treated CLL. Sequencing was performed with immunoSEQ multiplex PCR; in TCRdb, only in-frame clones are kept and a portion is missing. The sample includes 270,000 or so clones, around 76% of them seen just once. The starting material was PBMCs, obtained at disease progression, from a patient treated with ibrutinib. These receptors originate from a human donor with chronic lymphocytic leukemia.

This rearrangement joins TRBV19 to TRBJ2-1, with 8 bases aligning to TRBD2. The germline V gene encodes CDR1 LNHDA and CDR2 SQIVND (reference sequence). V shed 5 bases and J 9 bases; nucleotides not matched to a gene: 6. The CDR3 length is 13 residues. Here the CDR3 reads CASSLTSASEQFF. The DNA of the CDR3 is TGTGCCAGTAGTCTGACTAGCGCCAGTGAGCAGTTCTTC.

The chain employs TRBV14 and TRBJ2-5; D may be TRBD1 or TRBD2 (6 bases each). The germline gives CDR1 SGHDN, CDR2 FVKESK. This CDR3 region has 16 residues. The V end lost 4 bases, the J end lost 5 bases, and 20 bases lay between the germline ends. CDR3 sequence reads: CASSRSIWGAAETQYF. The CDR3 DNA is TGTGCCAGCAGCCGAAGCATATGGGGGGCTGCCGAGACCCAGTACTTC. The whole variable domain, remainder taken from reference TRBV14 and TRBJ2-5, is EAGVTQFPSHSVIEKGQTVTLRCDPISGHDNLYWYRRVMGKEIKFLLHFVKESKQDESGMPNNRFLAERTGGTYSTLKVQPAELEDSGVYFCASSRSIWGAAETQYFGPGTRLLVL.

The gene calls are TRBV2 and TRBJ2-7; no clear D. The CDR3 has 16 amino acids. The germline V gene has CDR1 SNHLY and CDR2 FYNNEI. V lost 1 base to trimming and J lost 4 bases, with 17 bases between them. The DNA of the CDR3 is TGTGCCAGCAGTGAAGGATTCTGGAGTCCTGATTACGAGCAGTACTTC. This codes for CASSEGFWSPDYEQYF.

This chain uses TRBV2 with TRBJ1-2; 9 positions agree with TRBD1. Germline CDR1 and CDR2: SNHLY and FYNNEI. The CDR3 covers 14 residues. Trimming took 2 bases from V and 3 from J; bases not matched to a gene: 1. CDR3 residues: CASSEWTGDYGYTF. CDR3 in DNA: TGTGCCAGCAGTGAATGGACAGGGGACTATGGCTACACCTTC.